The rows below give T cell receptor beta chains drawn from one sample of a study of post-analysis software for immune sequencing data. TCRdb re-called the PCR reads through MiXCR, storing one row per CDR3 protein. The sample lists about half a million distinct CDR3 sequences, around a third seen once, with 4.5% to 7.5% in the top ten. The sample was blood. These receptors all stem from a girl aged 2 to 17 with multiple sclerosis. CDR3s include the opening cysteine and the closing phenylalanine or tryptophan. D genes are given only for firm matches. The size of a clone is reported for some rows only, either as once, few or many, or as a class for expanded clones.

j_call	clone_size	v_call	d_call	cdr3_length	cdr3_nt	cdr3_aa
TRBJ1-2	.	TRBV29-1	.	11	TGCAGCGTTGAAGGGTCTGGGGGTCCCACCTTC	CSVEGSGGPTF
TRBJ2-3	few	TRBV12-3/TRBV12-4	.	16	TGTGCCAGCAGTTTAAATCCCTCCACTAGCACAGATACGCAGTATTTT	CASSLNPSTSTDTQYF
TRBJ1-3	once	TRBV9	.	16	TGTGCCAGCAGCGTAGCCGGGCTTAGCTCTGGAAACACCATATATTTT	CASSVAGLSSGNTIYF
TRBJ2-7	few	TRBV6-2/TRBV6-3	TRBD2	14	TGTGCCAGCAGTAAAACCGGGACTAGCGTCGAGCAGTACTTC	CASSKTGTSVEQYF
TRBJ2-1	.	TRBV14	.	18	TGTGCCAGCAGCCGGATAAAAATAGGGGGAGGGAACTCTAATGAGCAGTTCTTC	CASSRIKIGGGNSNEQFF
TRBJ1-1	.	TRBV9	.	12	TGTGCCAGCAGCGGCCGGACAGTTGAAGCTTTCTTT	CASSGRTVEAFF
TRBJ2-5	.	TRBV12-3/TRBV12-4	.	14	TGTGCCAGCAGTTGCGGGACGGACCGCGGGACCCAGTACTTC	CASSCGTDRGTQYF
TRBJ2-1	.	TRBV6-6	.	15	TGTGCCAGCAAAGAACTCCTCGCCGGGACACGTGAGCAGTTCTTC	CASKELLAGTREQFF
TRBJ2-5	.	TRBV15	.	12	TGTGCCACCAGCAGCGCTTTGGAGACCCAGTACTTC	CATSSALETQYF
TRBJ2-7	once	TRBV20-1	TRBD2	16	TGCAGTGCTAGAGATACACTAGCGGGAAGCTCCTACGAGCAGTACTTC	CSARDTLAGSSYEQYF
TRBJ2-3	few	TRBV11-2	.	16	TGTGCCAGCAGTCCTTGGCGGCGGGCCCTCACAGATACGCAGTATTTT	CASSPWRRALTDTQYF
TRBJ2-7	few	TRBV6-6	TRBD2	15	TGTGCCAGCAGTTATAGCGGGGCCTCCTCCTACGAGCAGTACTTC	CASSYSGASSYEQYF
TRBJ1-6	.	TRBV6-7	TRBD1	15	TGTGCCAGCAGTTCCTCCGGGACAGGTATTTCACCCCTCCACTTT	CASSSSGTGISPLHF
TRBJ1-6	few	TRBV6-1	.	16	TGTGCCAGCAGTGTCGTGCGGGGGGCGGTGGATTCACCCCTCCACTTT	CASSVVRGAVDSPLHF